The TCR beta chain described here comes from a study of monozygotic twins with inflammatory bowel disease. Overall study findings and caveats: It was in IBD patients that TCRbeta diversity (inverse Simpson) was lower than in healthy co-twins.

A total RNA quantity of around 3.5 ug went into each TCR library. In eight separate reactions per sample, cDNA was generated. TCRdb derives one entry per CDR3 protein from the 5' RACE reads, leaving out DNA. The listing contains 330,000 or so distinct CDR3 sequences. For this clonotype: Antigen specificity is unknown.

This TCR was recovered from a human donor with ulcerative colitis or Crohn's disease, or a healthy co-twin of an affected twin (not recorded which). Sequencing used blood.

The CDR3 reads CASREGEETQYF. The V call is TRBV28, the J call TRBJ2-5; absent DNA, TCRdb's TRBD2 call cannot be checked. The germline CDR1 and CDR2 sequences are MDHEN and SYDVKM. There are 12 residues in the CDR3. The complete variable domain, with remaining parts taken from reference TRBV28 and TRBJ2-5, reads DVKVTQSSRYLVKRTGEKVFLECVQDMDHENMFWYRQDPGLGLRLIYFSYDVKMKEKGDIPEGYSVSREKKERFSLILESASTNQTSMYLCASREGEETQYFGPGTRLLVL.